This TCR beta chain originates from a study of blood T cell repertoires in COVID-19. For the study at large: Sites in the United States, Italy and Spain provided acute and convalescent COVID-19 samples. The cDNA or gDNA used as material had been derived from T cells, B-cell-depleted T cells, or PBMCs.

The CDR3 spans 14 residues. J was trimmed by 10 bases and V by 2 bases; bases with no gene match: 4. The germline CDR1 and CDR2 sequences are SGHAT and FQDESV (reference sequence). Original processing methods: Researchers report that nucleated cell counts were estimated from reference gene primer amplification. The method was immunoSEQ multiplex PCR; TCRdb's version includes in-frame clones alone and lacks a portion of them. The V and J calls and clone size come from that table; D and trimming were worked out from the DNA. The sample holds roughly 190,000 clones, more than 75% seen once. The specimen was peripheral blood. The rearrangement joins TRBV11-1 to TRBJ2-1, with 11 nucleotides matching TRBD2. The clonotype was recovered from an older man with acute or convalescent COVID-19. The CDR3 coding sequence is TGTGCCAGCAGCTTATACCGGACTAGCGGGGAGCAGTTCTTC. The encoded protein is CASSLYRTSGEQFF.